The 21 T cell receptor beta chains reported below all come from one sample, sequenced in a study of blood T cell repertoires in COVID-19. The table came from immunoSEQ multiplex PCR; TCRdb's copy has only in-frame clones and leaves some out. This table has about 190,000 clones, 80% to 90% appearing once. Specimen: peripheral blood. The receptor set was obtained from a man aged 25 to 45 with acute or convalescent COVID-19.

This clone showed up just once. The chain combines TRBV10-3 with TRBJ1-4, with 10 bases aligning to TRBD1. V lost 9 bases, J lost 6 bases, and 7 bases stayed unmatched. Germline values: CDR1 ENHRY, CDR2 SYGVKD. CDR3 length: 14 residues. CDR3 bases: TGTGCCATTCGTTCCGGGACAGGGGATGAAAAACTGTTTTTT. Protein: CAIRSGTGDEKLFF.

The rearrangement uses TRBV2 and TRBJ2-7; D not resolved. Germline values: CDR1 SNHLY, CDR2 FYNNEI. The CDR3 is made up of 14 amino acids. V lost 2 bases and J 0 bases, leaving 8 bases between the germline ends. The CDR3 nucleotides read TGTGCCAGCAGTGAATCGGTCCTCTCCTACGAGCAGTACTTC. This gives the protein CASSESVLSYEQYF.

This clone was observed once. This chain connects TRBV6-5 to TRBJ2-4; 8 bases map to TRBD2. CDR3 size: 13 residues. Germline V gene lookup returns CDR1 MNHEY and CDR2 SVGAGI. The junction had 3 bases not matched to a gene; V was cut back by 5 bases and J by 6 bases. In nucleotides, the CDR3 is TGTGCCAGCAGTCCGGGGGGGGTAAACATTCAGTACTTC. Residues: CASSPGGVNIQYF.

This clone was observed a single time. The V call is TRBV15, the J call TRBJ2-7, with 7 nucleotides matching TRBD2. J lost 0 bases, V lost 0 bases, and 2 bases had no gene match. The CDR3 extends over 15 amino acids. Germline V gene lookup returns CDR1 LNHNV and CDR2 YYDKDF (reference sequence). DNA for the CDR3: TGTGCCACCAGCAGAGAGGGGGGGTTCTCCTACGAGCAGTACTTC. This sequence encodes CATSREGGFSYEQYF.

The chain recombines TRBV24-1 with TRBJ1-1; perhaps TRBD1 as D (5 bases). Germline V CDR1 and CDR2: KGHDR, SFDVKD. This CDR3 is 14 amino acids long. The ends were cut back, 5 bases at V and 2 bases at J, with 11 bases in the middle. The CDR3 here is CATSGSGPNTEAFF. The CDR3 region has the DNA TGTGCCACCAGTGGATCAGGGCCAAACACTGAAGCTTTCTTT.

The chain links TRBV11-2 to TRBJ1-2; 8 nucleotides line up with TRBD1. Germline lookup yields CDR1 SGHAT and CDR2 FQNNGV. This CDR3 has 14 residues. J was trimmed by 4 bases and V by 3 bases; bases with no gene match: 4. CDR3 DNA sequence: TGTGCCAGCAGCTTGGGACAGGCCCTCTATGGCTACACCTTC. It specifies CASSLGQALYGYTF.

The genes are TRBV29-1 and TRBJ2-1; the match to TRBD1 covers 8 bases. V dropped 7 bases and J dropped 8; count of bases not matched to a gene: 16. The CDR3 runs 15 residues. Germline CDR1 SQVTM, CDR2 ANQGSEA. As DNA, the CDR3 is TGCAGCGCAGCGAACAGGGGGTTTTCAGTCGATGAGCAGTTCTTC. Translated, it gives CSAANRGFSVDEQFF.

The genes are TRBV14 and TRBJ1-2; tentatively, D is TRBD1 (5 bases). Trimming shortened V by 5 bases and J by 4 bases, and 8 bases separated the two germline ends. The CDR3 totals 12 residues. CDR1 SGHDN and CDR2 FVKESK come from the germline V gene. This chain's CDR3 is CASSVQAYGYTF. CDR3 bases: TGTGCCAGCAGCGTACAGGCCTATGGCTACACCTTC. The whole variable domain, filled in from reference TRBV14 and TRBJ1-2, reads EAGVTQFPSHSVIEKGQTVTLRCDPISGHDNLYWYRRVMGKEIKFLLHFVKESKQDESGMPNNRFLAERTGGTYSTLKVQPAELEDSGVYFCASSVQAYGYTFGSGTRLTVV.

The rearrangement joins TRBV28 to TRBJ1-5; no reliable D call. There are 14 residues in the CDR3. From germline, CDR1 is MDHEN and CDR2 SYDVKM. V gave up 2 bases and J gave up 4 bases, with 9 bases separating them. In DNA form, the CDR3 reads TGTGCCAGCAGTTTAGGGCAAAAAAATCAGCCCCAGCATTTT. Translation: CASSLGQKNQPQHF.

This chain connects TRBV5-6 to TRBJ2-5; possible D gene TRBD2, 5 bases. V lost 4 bases and J 4 bases, leaving 11 bases between the germline ends. The length of the CDR3 is 13 residues. Germline assignment: CDR1 SGHDT and CDR2 YYEEEE. CDR3 DNA sequence: TGTGCCAGCAGCCCCCAGGACTCAGAGACCCAGTACTTC. Amino acid sequence: CASSPQDSETQYF.

CDR3 DNA sequence: TGTGCCAGCTCACCAGTACAGGGGGCGTCTGGAAACACCATATATTTT. Amino acid sequence: CASSPVQGASGNTIYF. The chain employs TRBV18 and TRBJ1-3; 9 bases map to TRBD1. Losses at the gene ends were 2 bases for V and 1 base for J; bases not matched to a gene: 3. CDR1 and CDR2 from the germline V gene are KGHSH and LQKENI. The CDR3 covers 16 residues.

This chain uses TRBV2 with TRBJ1-2; no clear D gene. Germline V gene lookup returns CDR1 SNHLY and CDR2 FYNNEI. Deletions cut 10 bases from V and 6 bases from J, with 12 bases between. This CDR3 spans 11 amino acids. CDR3 amino acids: CAIERENGYTF. In DNA form, the CDR3 reads TGTGCCATCGAACGAGAAAATGGCTACACCTTC.

The chain employs TRBV6-6 and TRBJ2-7, with D possibly matching TRBD1 (6 bases). The CDR3 has 14 amino acids. The germline gives CDR1 MNHNY, CDR2 SVGAGI (reference sequence). The V end lost 8 bases, the J end lost 5 bases, and 19 bases lay between the germline ends. The CDR3 spells CASLNPWGLDEQYF. The CDR3 region has the DNA TGTGCCAGCCTGAACCCCTGGGGGCTCGACGAGCAGTACTTC.

This clone was seen once. The V gene is TRBV30, the J gene TRBJ1-1; D is possibly TRBD1 (6 bases). The ends were cut back, 4 bases at V and 2 bases at J, with 14 bases in the middle. CDR1 and CDR2 from the germline V gene are GTSNPN and SVGIG (reference sequence). The CDR3 extends over 14 amino acids. CDR3 loop: CAWNAGTHNTEAFF. CDR3 bases: TGTGCCTGGAACGCCGGGACACACAACACTGAAGCTTTCTTT.

V and J are TRBV29-1 and TRBJ1-2; maybe TRBD1 (6 bases). Trimming removed 5 bases at V and 2 bases at J, with 18 bases between. Germline V gene lookup returns CDR1 SQVTM and CDR2 ANQGSEA. This CDR3 is built from 15 residues. The CDR3 loop is CSVQRGTGSNYGYTF. As DNA, the CDR3 is TGCAGCGTTCAGAGAGGTACAGGGAGCAACTATGGCTACACCTTC.

V usage is TRBV27 and J usage is TRBJ1-3; 7 bases agree with TRBD1. Germline loops: CDR1 MNHEY, CDR2 SMNVEV (reference sequence). Trimming cost V 2 bases and J 2 bases; bases outside gene matches: 0. The CDR3 sequence is 14 residues long. As DNA, the CDR3 is TGTGCCAGCAGTTTAGACAGGGCTGGAAACACCATATATTTT. This codes for CASSLDRAGNTIYF.

This clone was detected a few times. The chain employs TRBV6-5 and TRBJ2-2; TRBD1 is a possible D gene (6 bases). Per the germline V gene, CDR1 is MNHEY and CDR2 is SVGAGI. CDR3 length: 15 amino acids. Deletions cut 7 bases from V and 3 bases from J, with 15 bases between. The CDR3 DNA follows: TGTGCCAGCACCCTCGACAGGAGTTACACCGGGGAGCTGTTTTTT. It is translated as CASTLDRSYTGELFF.

The chain links TRBV28 to TRBJ1-4, with 8 bases that match TRBD1. The germline V gene encodes CDR1 MDHEN and CDR2 SYDVKM. The CDR3 has 15 amino acids. V was clipped by 7 bases and J by 8 bases; unmatched bases: 12. In DNA, the CDR3 is TGTGCCAGCAACAGCGTCGGGACAGGCAGAGAAAAACTGTTTTTT. It codes for CASNSVGTGREKLFF.

The chain couples TRBV28 to TRBJ2-7; 8 bases fit TRBD1. This CDR3 contains 14 residues. Germline CDR1 is MDHEN and CDR2 is SYDVKM. After removal of 3 bases from V and 6 bases from J, the junction contained 7 bases not matched to a gene. Written as DNA, the CDR3 is TGTGCCAGCAGTTTCGACAGGGGTCCGCTCGAGCAGTACTTC. Its translation: CASSFDRGPLEQYF.

A single count supports this clone. The chain's CDR3 is CATSRSGTGGEQYF. The CDR3 nucleotides are TGTGCCACCAGCCGATCCGGGACAGGGGGCGAGCAGTACTTC. The chain couples TRBV15 to TRBJ2-7, with TRBD1 identical over 11 bases. The germline gives CDR1 LNHNV, CDR2 YYDKDF (reference sequence). The CDR3 loop spans 14 amino acids. Germline trimming cut 5 bases from V and 6 bases from J; bases unmatched to any gene: 6.

With respect to this clone: The junction and the germline gene differ at one end; a read error may be behind it. The CDR3 loop is CASSGSVQYSASTDTQYF. The CDR3 DNA is TGTGCTAGCAGCGGGAGTGTACAATATAGTGCTAGCACAGATACGCAGTATTTT. The chain recombines TRBV7-7 with TRBJ2-3, with 8 bases matching TRBD2. The CDR3 consists of 18 residues. Germline-derived CDR1 and CDR2 are SSHAT and FNYEAQ (reference sequence). Drawing the rest from reference TRBV7-7 and TRBJ2-3, the complete variable domain is GAGVSQSPRYKVTKRGQDVTLRCDPISSHATLYWYQQALGQGPEFLTYFNYEAQPDKSGLPSDRFSAERPEGSISTLTIQRTEQRDSAMYRCASSGSVQYSASTDTQYFGPGTRLTVL.